This is a list of T cell receptor beta chains from one sample in a study of blood T cell repertoires in COVID-19. Generated by immunoSEQ multiplex PCR, the TCRdb table keeps only in-frame clones and is missing some. The sample has about 260,000 clones; around 87% are singletons. The specimen sequenced was peripheral blood. All receptors come from a woman aged 50 to 65 with acute or convalescent COVID-19. CDR3s leave out the opening cysteine and the closing phenylalanine or tryptophan. Each record gives: CDR3 protein, J gene, V gene.

CDR3aa: ASSLARLAGGPNEQF
j_gene: TRBJ2-1
v_gene: TRBV7-9

CDR3aa: ASSQGASGGETQY
j_gene: TRBJ2-5
v_gene: TRBV4-3

CDR3aa: ASSLFKQFE
j_gene: TRBJ2-7
v_gene: TRBV7-2

CDR3aa: ASSHAINRDRRLEAF
j_gene: TRBJ1-1
v_gene: TRBV4-2

CDR3aa: ASSLTSGSYGYT
j_gene: TRBJ1-2
v_gene: TRBV5-1

CDR3aa: ASSDRWEQF
j_gene: TRBJ2-1
v_gene: TRBV2

CDR3aa: ASSRGTAVYGYT
j_gene: TRBJ1-2
v_gene: TRBV7-9

CDR3aa: SASSPPIGRTTYEQY
j_gene: TRBJ2-7
v_gene: TRBV20-1

CDR3aa: ASRIGQFYSNQPQH
j_gene: TRBJ1-5
v_gene: TRBV2

CDR3aa: ASSPLPDYQGYT
j_gene: TRBJ1-2
v_gene: TRBV6-6

CDR3aa: ASSLAGPGQIYEQY
j_gene: TRBJ2-7
v_gene: TRBV5-1

CDR3aa: ASSTLPTGGNGYT
j_gene: TRBJ1-2
v_gene: TRBV5-1

CDR3aa: ASSLQGGRELF
j_gene: TRBJ2-2
v_gene: TRBV12-3/TRBV12-4

CDR3aa: ASSEQQGAHGYT
j_gene: TRBJ1-2
v_gene: TRBV4-2

CDR3aa: ASSGPGSQGSSGNTIY
j_gene: TRBJ1-3
v_gene: TRBV6-1

CDR3aa: ASSDLATNEKLF
j_gene: TRBJ1-4
v_gene: TRBV2

CDR3aa: ASSLGLAGGGGANVLT
j_gene: TRBJ2-6
v_gene: TRBV5-1

CDR3aa: ASSTPRDSGNTIY
j_gene: TRBJ1-3
v_gene: TRBV6-5

CDR3aa: SVLPTRDTEAF
j_gene: TRBJ1-1
v_gene: TRBV29-1

CDR3aa: ASSPLAGTAYEQY
j_gene: TRBJ2-7
v_gene: TRBV5-4

CDR3aa: AWSSGVSSYEQY
j_gene: TRBJ2-7
v_gene: TRBV30

CDR3aa: ASSRIFRTALGEKLF
j_gene: TRBJ1-4
v_gene: TRBV28

CDR3aa: ASGLTYEQY
j_gene: TRBJ2-7
v_gene: TRBV27

CDR3aa: ASSFTSGLRGGYT
j_gene: TRBJ1-2
v_gene: TRBV27

CDR3aa: ASSLESYVMNTEAF
j_gene: TRBJ1-1
v_gene: TRBV7-2

CDR3aa: ASSSTWDRVANSPLH
j_gene: TRBJ1-6
v_gene: TRBV11-2

CDR3aa: ASSLIGGQGNTEAF
j_gene: TRBJ1-1
v_gene: TRBV7-9

CDR3aa: SARGRGEQY
j_gene: TRBJ2-7
v_gene: TRBV20-1

CDR3aa: ASSGQYNEQF
j_gene: TRBJ2-1
v_gene: TRBV6-5